This T cell receptor gamma chain was observed in a study of Vδ1+ human thymocytes. Study-wide results and caveats: Donors shared many TRG clonotypes but few TRD clonotypes. Despite high sort purity, approximately 21% of thymic T cell receptor delta sequences were Vdelta2. Unexpected Vdelta2 sequences could cause misinterpretation of bulk repertoire data. Thymic TRG and TRD repertoires appeared highly polyclonal, with Gaussian CDR3 length distributions.

Extracted RNA was reverse transcribed into cDNA. Multiplex PCR used pooled V-gene forward primers and a constant-region reverse primer to amplify CDR3s. TCRdb reran clone calling via CATT on the multiplex PCR reads. The sample carries 25,000 to 35,000 gamma-chain clones, around 18% recorded once. Concerning this clone itself: Antigen unknown.

Germline loops: CDR1 VINAFY, CDR2 YDVSNSKD. This CDR3 comprises 15 residues. Germline trimming cut 0 bases from V and 10 bases from J; bases unmatched to any gene: 15. Between about 96% and 99.6% of sorted thymocytes were Vdelta1+. V and J are TRGV5 and TRGJ1 or TRGJ2. The sample comprised Vdelta1+ gamma-delta thymocytes from the thymus. Documented subset: FACS-sorted CD3+ TCRalphabeta- TCRVdelta1+ TCRVdelta2- thymocytes. The receptor's source is a boy younger than two who had congenital heart surgery. CDR3 protein: CATWDRRTPSPKKLF. Here the CDR3 DNA reads TGTGCCACCTGGGACAGGCGCACTCCTAGCCCCAAGAAACTCTTT.